This is a list of T cell receptor beta chains from one sample in a study of blood T cells in healthy people across ages. MiXCR, run by TCRdb on the 5' RACE reads, gives a single entry per CDR3 protein. There are approximately 730,000 distinct CDR3 sequences in the sample; roughly 47% occur only once, and roughly 20% lies in the top ten. The sequenced sample consisted of blood. These TCRs come from a woman aged 60 to 75 in good health. CDR3s include the opening cysteine and the closing phenylalanine or tryptophan. Each record gives: J gene, V gene, clone size, D gene, CDR3 protein, CDR3 DNA. A D gene is named only where the DNA matches it firmly. Expanded clones are given a class, and other clones once, few, many or no size at all.

TRBJ1-5,TRBV3-1,few,NA,CASSQTGYQPQHF,TGTGCCAGCAGCCAAACAGGGTATCAGCCCCAGCATTTT
TRBJ2-1,TRBV4-3,NA,TRBD2,CASSQDWSGRAWSEQFF,TGCGCCAGCAGCCAAGATTGGAGCGGGAGGGCCTGGAGTGAGCAGTTCTTC
TRBJ2-7,TRBV25-1,NA,TRBD1,CASSQGTGGHEQYF,TGTGCCAGCAGTCAAGGGACAGGGGGCCACGAGCAGTACTTC
TRBJ2-7,TRBV20-1,NA,NA,CSARGSHSYEQYF,TGCAGTGCTAGGGGCAGCCACTCCTACGAGCAGTACTTC
TRBJ2-7,TRBV5-1,few,TRBD2,CASSSFLAGEYNEQYF,TGCGCCAGCAGCTCCTTTCTAGCGGGAGAGTACAATGAGCAGTACTTC
TRBJ2-2,TRBV4-3,few,NA,CASSQAGAGRNTGELFF,TGCGCCAGCAGCCAAGCCGGGGCCGGGAGGAACACCGGGGAGCTGTTTTTT
TRBJ1-1,TRBV9,NA,NA,CASSDIAGTTTEAFF,TGTGCCAGCAGCGACATAGCCGGGACGACCACTGAAGCTTTCTTT
TRBJ1-5,TRBV6-1,NA,NA,CANSASSDGFNQPQHF,TGTGCCAACAGTGCTTCCTCGGACGGGTTCAATCAGCCCCAGCATTTT
TRBJ2-3,TRBV12-3/TRBV12-4,NA,TRBD1,CAIQGQGEDTQYF,TGTGCCATCCAGGGACAGGGGGAAGATACGCAGTATTTT
TRBJ2-1,TRBV20-1,NA,NA,CSAPGEHLYNEQFF,TGCAGTGCCCCGGGAGAGCACCTCTACAATGAGCAGTTCTTC
TRBJ2-1,TRBV29-1,NA,TRBD2,CSVLSGGGGEQFF,TGCAGCGTTCTTAGCGGGGGTGGGGGTGAGCAGTTCTTC
TRBJ2-1,TRBV6-6,few,TRBD1,CASSNGQGTNEQFF,TGTGCCAGCAGTAATGGACAGGGAACAAATGAGCAGTTCTTC
TRBJ2-7,TRBV29-1,many,TRBD1,CSARQGGEQYF,TGCAGCGCCCGACAGGGCGGCGAGCAGTACTTC
TRBJ2-1,TRBV4-2,NA,NA,CASSQHSGTRVDEQFF,TGTGCCAGCAGCCAACACTCCGGGACGAGAGTCGATGAGCAGTTCTTC
TRBJ1-1,TRBV6-1,few,NA,CASSEGPVNTEAFF,TGTGCCAGCAGTGAAGGACCGGTCAACACTGAAGCTTTCTTT
TRBJ2-5,TRBV4-2,NA,TRBD2,CASMVAGAETQYF,TGTGCCAGCATGGTAGCGGGAGCGGAGACCCAGTACTTC
TRBJ1-1,TRBV6-5,NA,NA,CASSYSTANTEAFF,TGTGCCAGCAGTTACTCGACAGCGAACACTGAAGCTTTCTTT
TRBJ1-6,TRBV20-1,NA,NA,CSARDRVFALPHF,TGCAGTGCTAGAGACAGGGTTTTTGCGTTACCCCACTTT
TRBJ1-4,TRBV7-9,NA,TRBD1,CASSHGQGWDEKLFF,TGTGCCAGCAGCCATGGACAGGGATGGGATGAAAAACTGTTTTTT
TRBJ2-1,TRBV7-2,NA,TRBD1,CASSFQGQGIKEQFF,TGTGCCAGCAGCTTTCAGGGACAGGGGATTAAAGAGCAGTTCTTC
TRBJ2-7,TRBV11-1,NA,NA,CASSFGSFGLTLHYEQYF,TGTGCCAGCAGCTTCGGCTCCTTTGGGTTAACGCTACACTACGAGCAGTACTTC
TRBJ2-4,TRBV7-2,NA,NA,CASSPVSPPGQQYF,TGTGCCAGCAGCCCGGTAAGCCCGCCTGGCCAGCAGTACTTC
TRBJ1-2,TRBV2,NA,TRBD1,CASRPGQTSNYGYTF,TGTGCCAGCAGACCGGGACAGACTTCTAACTATGGCTACACCTTC
TRBJ1-5,TRBV7-3,NA,NA,CASSLHRTDPQHF,TGTGCCAGCAGCTTACACCGAACGGACCCCCAGCATTTT
TRBJ2-2,TRBV7-7,NA,TRBD1,CASSLGTATRELFF,TGTGCCAGCAGCCTTGGGACAGCCACCAGGGAGCTGTTTTTT
TRBJ2-7,TRBV7-9,few,NA,CASSLVSPYEQYF,TGTGCCAGCAGCTTAGTGTCCCCCTACGAGCAGTACTTC
TRBJ1-1,TRBV7-8,few,NA,CASSSDRMNTEAFF,TGTGCCAGCAGCTCCGACAGGATGAACACTGAAGCTTTCTTT
TRBJ2-2,TRBV5-1,NA,TRBD2,CASSLESGGYGELFF,TGCGCCAGCAGCTTGGAGAGCGGGGGTTACGGGGAGCTGTTTTTT
TRBJ1-6,TRBV6-5,NA,NA,CASSYSRRDKAPLHF,TGTGCCAGCAGTTACTCGAGAAGGGATAAGGCACCCCTCCACTTT
TRBJ1-1,TRBV10-3,few,NA,CAIRRGQTANTEAFF,TGTGCCATCAGAAGAGGACAGACAGCGAACACTGAAGCTTTCTTT
TRBJ2-1,TRBV12-3/TRBV12-4,NA,NA,CASRISGTNEQFF,TGTGCCAGCAGAATAAGCGGGACAAATGAGCAGTTCTTC
TRBJ1-1,TRBV28,once,NA,CASIEGWNTEAFF,TGTGCTAGTATCGAGGGTTGGAACACGGAAGCTTTCTTT
TRBJ1-2,TRBV14,NA,TRBD1,CASSPRETGAGYTF,TGTGCCAGCAGCCCAAGGGAGACAGGGGCTGGCTACACCTTC
TRBJ1-4,TRBV6-2/TRBV6-3,NA,TRBD1,CASSPPGQLNEKLFF,TGTGCCAGCAGTCCCCCGGGACAGCTTAATGAAAAACTGTTTTTT
TRBJ2-3,TRBV29-1,NA,NA,CSVVPGETGTDTQYF,TGCAGCGTTGTCCCCGGGGAAACCGGCACAGATACGCAGTATTTT
TRBJ1-2,TRBV6-6,NA,NA,CASSSPLTPLYGYTF,TGTGCCAGCAGTTCCCCCCTGACACCCCTCTATGGCTACACCTTC
TRBJ2-7,TRBV20-1,NA,TRBD2,CSARDRILAGANEQYF,TGCAGTGCTAGAGATCGAATACTAGCGGGAGCAAACGAGCAGTACTTC
TRBJ2-1,TRBV18,few,NA,CASSPSLGVADEQFF,TGTGCCAGCTCACCTTCCCTTGGGGTAGCGGATGAGCAGTTCTTC